This TCR beta chain appears in the sequencing data of a study of OX40 agonist ivuxolimab in advanced cancers. Study in general: The patients received ivuxolimab by intravenous route every 2 weeks at 0.01 to 10 mg/kg. Overall study results and limits: Dose levels from 0.1 to 3.0 mg/kg saw CD4+ and CD8+ blood T cells expand clonally by week 6. CD8+ T cells showed, on average, more clonal expansion than CD4+ cells.

In regard to this clone: Its antigen is unknown.

Libraries were prepared by immunoSEQ multiplex PCR; TCRdb keeps only in-frame clonotypes and omits some of them. The data contain about 73,000 clones, more than 85% of them seen just once; the ten biggest clones take up roughly 10%. Samples of blood were obtained at baseline, on cycle 4 day 1, and on cycle 7 day 1. Germline-derived CDR1 and CDR2 are MNHNY and SVGAGI (reference sequence). Trimming removed 6 bases from V and 6 bases from J, with 21 bases in between. The CDR3 extends over 16 amino acids. The receptor was isolated from an adult with an advanced solid tumor such as melanoma, head and neck, liver or kidney cancer. V and J are TRBV6-6 and TRBJ1-3; D may be TRBD1 (5 bases). Sequenced material: CD4+ or CD8+ T cells sorted from blood, taken in a trial of the OX40 agonist ivuxolimab. The CDR3 DNA sequence: TGTGCCAGCAGCCCAAGGACACCCCTCAAGGAAAACACCATATATTTT. This translates into CASSPRTPLKENTIYF.